The 6 T cell receptor beta chains presented below share a single source sample, sequenced in a study of technical replicates of blood from a few donors. Libraries were prepared by immunoSEQ multiplex PCR; TCRdb keeps only in-frame clonotypes and omits some of them. Among 53,000 or so clones listed, about 86% were seen once. The source material was PBMCs. The receptors stem from a human donor in good health. Some clones in this sample may be carry-over from other donors' samples.

The chain couples TRBV4-3 to TRBJ2-7, with 14 bases identical to TRBD2. With V trimmed by 3 bases and J by 6 bases, 4 bases remained unmatched. CDR3 length equals 15 residues. Germline-derived CDR1 and CDR2 are LGHNA and YSLEER. The CDR3 bases are TGCGCCAGCAGCCATGGGACTAGCGGGAGTAGCGAGCAGTACTTC. Translation gives CASSHGTSGSSEQYF.

The chain couples TRBV10-1 to TRBJ2-1; 8 bases are a match to TRBD2. After removal of 5 bases from V and 3 bases from J, the junction contained 9 bases not matched to a gene. From germline, CDR1 is WNHNN and CDR2 SYGVQD (reference sequence). The CDR3 runs to 16 residues. CDR3: CASSNFGAGDYNEQFF. The CDR3 nucleotides read TGCGCCAGCAGTAACTTCGGAGCGGGGGACTACAATGAGCAGTTCTTC.

The chain is built from TRBV6-6 and TRBJ2-7; TRBD1 aligns across 8 bases. V lost 3 bases, J lost 6 bases, and 7 bases stayed unmatched. Germline assignment: CDR1 MNHNY and CDR2 SVGAGI (reference sequence). The CDR3 is 14 residues long. CDR3 loop: CASSYQPGQVEQYF. The CDR3 DNA reads TGTGCCAGCAGTTATCAACCGGGACAGGTCGAGCAGTACTTC.

V is TRBV6-6 and J is TRBJ2-7; 7 nucleotides agree with TRBD2. This CDR3 spans 14 amino acids. Germline CDR1 and CDR2: MNHNY and SVGAGI (reference sequence). Trimming removed 2 bases from V and 4 bases from J; junction bases left unmatched: 5. The CDR3 bases are TGTGCCAGCAGTTACGGCGGGGGTGATTACGAGCAGTACTTC. It codes for CASSYGGGDYEQYF.

The rearrangement joins TRBV9 to TRBJ2-7, with TRBD2 matching over 8 bases. Germline assignment: CDR1 SGDLS and CDR2 YYNGEE. CDR3 length: 15 residues. V shed 4 bases, J shed 5 bases, and the junction held 11 bases outside the gene matches. CDR3 sequence (DNA): TGTGCCAGCAGCCGGACGGGAGGGAAGGGGGACGAGCAGTACTTC. Translation: CASSRTGGKGDEQYF.

The chain has TRBV29-1 and TRBJ2-7; TRBD1 aligns across 7 bases. This CDR3 region has 15 residues. J was trimmed by 1 base and V by 2 bases; bases with no gene match: 8. Germline-derived CDR1 and CDR2 are SQVTM and ANQGSEA. This CDR3 is CSVEFPGGRSYEQYF. The CDR3 nucleotides are TGCAGCGTTGAATTCCCAGGGGGTCGATCCTACGAGCAGTACTTC.